The 13 T cell receptor beta chains below all came from one sample that was sequenced in a study of T cells in Graves' hyperthyroidism and ophthalmopathy. RNA transcripts served as the template for amplifying TCR beta CDR3 regions. HTBI primers were used for first-round RT-PCR of the TCR CDR3. TCRdb used MiXCR to reprocess the multiplex PCR reads, holding one entry per CDR3 protein. The top ten hold roughly 4.5% of the sample, which has 550,000 to 700,000 distinct CDR3 sequences, roughly 14% seen once. The specimen sequenced was blood. Receptors originate from a woman aged 35 to 49 with Graves' ophthalmopathy.

This clonotype was seen repeatedly, ten times or more. The chain has TRBV27 and TRBJ1-6; D is perhaps TRBD1 (5 bases). V was cut by 2 bases and J by 8 bases, with 7 bases left in between. The CDR3 extends over 13 amino acids. Looked up from germline, CDR1 is MNHEY and CDR2 is SMNVEV (reference sequence). The CDR3 DNA reads TGTGCCAGCAGTTTACGGGGCGATTCACCCCTCCACTTT. Protein sequence: CASSLRGDSPLHF.

This clonotype was detected many times. The V call is TRBV12-3 or TRBV12-4, the J call TRBJ2-7; D is possibly TRBD1 or TRBD2 (5 bases each). The germline V and J ends were trimmed by 7 bases and 5 bases, with 15 bases remaining between them. The CDR3 totals 13 residues. The CDR3 spells CASKRGNIHEQYF. DNA for the CDR3: TGTGCCAGCAAGAGGGGTAATATCCACGAGCAGTACTTC.

This clonotype was detected ten times or more. This chain uses TRBV20-1 with TRBJ1-1; maybe TRBD1 (6 bases). The CDR3 length is 16 residues. The ends were cut back, 1 base at V and 1 base at J, with 16 bases in the middle. Germline CDR1 and CDR2: DFQATT and SNEGSKA (reference sequence). CDR3 protein: CSARALLQGGNTEAFF. The CDR3 DNA sequence: TGCAGTGCTAGAGCCCTTTTACAGGGTGGGAACACTGAAGCTTTCTTT.

The chain is built from TRBV6-2 or TRBV6-3 and TRBJ1-5; a weak D match, TRBD1 (5 bases). V dropped 8 bases and J dropped 9 bases, with 11 bases sitting between them. Germline assignment: CDR1 MNHEY and CDR2 SVGEGT. The CDR3 covers 11 residues. The CDR3, as DNA: TGTGCCAGCGGCCCGGGACGGCCCCAGCATTTT. Its translation is CASGPGRPQHF.

This clonotype was found many times. The genes are TRBV6-1 and TRBJ2-7; maybe TRBD2 (5 bases). The CDR3 sequence is 14 residues long. Germline-derived CDR1 and CDR2 are MNHNS and SASEGT. Trimming shortened V by 1 base and J by 0 bases, and 7 bases separated the two germline ends. CDR3 DNA sequence: TGTGCCAGCAGTGAAGGGAGCGGCTCCTACGAGCAGTACTTC. Protein: CASSEGSGSYEQYF.

In its sample, this clonotype was seen many times. V and J are TRBV18 and TRBJ2-7; D gene uncertain. This CDR3 contains 14 residues. Germline V gives CDR1 KGHSH, CDR2 LQKENI. Trimming pared 1 base from V and 1 base from J, leaving 8 bases between. CDR3 in amino acids: CASSPQSRSYEQYF. The CDR3 DNA reads as TGTGCCAGCTCACCACAATCCAGATCCTACGAGCAGTACTTC.

There are a few counts of this clonotype. The junction departs from the called germline gene at one end, perhaps through a read error. The chain employs TRBV11-1 and TRBJ2-7; D may correspond to TRBD1 or TRBD2 (5 bases each). Germline V lookup: CDR1 SGHAT, CDR2 FQDESV (reference sequence). CDR3 length equals 17 residues. The CDR3 region is CASSLAGLRGPLYGQYF. CDR3 nucleotides: TGTGCCAGCAGCTTAGCTGGGTTGAGGGGACCTTTATACGGGCAGTACTTC.

The table lists this clonotype with a few counts. The V gene is TRBV28, the J gene TRBJ1-5; D ambiguous. Germline V CDR1 and CDR2: MDHEN, SYDVKM. The CDR3 runs 11 residues. V lost 4 bases, J lost 7 bases, and 5 bases lay in between. For the CDR3, the DNA is TGTGCCAGCAGTTCTTCCCAGCCCCAGCATTTT. Amino acid sequence: CASSSSQPQHF.

This clonotype has a count of ten or more. The V and J genes are TRBV28 and TRBJ1-3, with D hard to call. V lost 6 bases to trimming and J lost 0 bases, with 9 bases between them. The CDR3 covers 14 residues. Germline lookup yields CDR1 MDHEN and CDR2 SYDVKM. Written as DNA, the CDR3 is TGTGCCAGCAGAACTCCGGACTCTGGAAACACCATATATTTT. It is translated as CASRTPDSGNTIYF. Based on the CDR3 plus reference TRBV28 and TRBJ1-3, the full variable domain is DVKVTQSSRYLVKRTGEKVFLECVQDMDHENMFWYRQDPGLGLRLIYFSYDVKMKEKGDIPEGYSVSREKKERFSLILESASTNQTSMYLCASRTPDSGNTIYFGEGSWLTVV.

This clonotype was seen a few times. A much larger clone lies a single base off, so this may be a read error. The genes are TRBV5-1 and TRBJ2-6; perhaps D is TRBD1 or TRBD2 (5 bases each). This CDR3 is 16 amino acids long. Per germline, CDR1 SGHRS and CDR2 YFSETQ. In nucleotides, the CDR3 is TGCGCCAGCACCTCGGGTCGGGGCCTCGGGGCCAACGTCCCGACTTTC. The encoded protein is CASTSGRGLGANVPTF.

The V call is TRBV30, the J call TRBJ1-1; no definite D call. Deletions cut 4 bases from V and 1 base from J, with 7 bases between. Germline V lookup: CDR1 GTSNPN, CDR2 SVGIG (reference sequence). The CDR3 consists of 12 residues. The CDR3 nucleotides are TGTGCCTGGATATTGCAGAACACTGAAGCTTTCTTT. Amino acids: CAWILQNTEAFF.

This clonotype was picked up a small number of times. The chain couples TRBV11-1 to TRBJ1-1; unclear D gene. The germline V gene has CDR1 SGHAT and CDR2 FQDESV (reference sequence). Deletions cut 1 base from V and 3 bases from J, with 6 bases between. The CDR3 runs 13 residues. CDR3 sequence reads: CASSLGSHTEAFF. CDR3 DNA: TGTGCCAGCAGCTTAGGAAGTCACACTGAAGCTTTCTTT.

J is TRBJ2-7 and V is TRBV5-6, with 8 bases identical to TRBD2. CDR1 is SGHDT and CDR2 is YYEEEE in the germline V gene. CDR3 length: 14 residues. V lost 1 base to trimming and J lost 6 bases; unmatched junction nucleotides: 6. This CDR3 reads CASSLPAGDSEQYF. CDR3 nucleotides: TGTGCCAGCAGCTTGCCAGCGGGAGACAGCGAGCAGTACTTC.